These 19 T cell receptor beta chains came from one sample sequenced in a study of T-cell memory formation after mild COVID-19. TCRdb ran MiXCR on the 5' RACE reads and lists one entry per CDR3 protein. The table has about 190,000 distinct CDR3 sequences, 15% to 20% seen once. Sequenced input: PBMCs or a T cell subset sorted from them (not recorded which). The receptor source for this set is an adult woman who had mild COVID-19 (a few samples of this study predate the infection). Cell type and time point are not known.

Only a few counts were recorded for this clonotype. The CDR3 nucleotides read TGCGCCAGCAGCGCGGCAGGGTTGAACACTGAAGCTTTCTTT. This sequence encodes CASSAAGLNTEAFF. This chain connects TRBV5-1 to TRBJ1-1; tentatively, D is TRBD1 (5 bases). There are 14 residues in the CDR3. Per the germline V gene, CDR1 is SGHRS and CDR2 is YFSETQ. V dropped 4 bases and J dropped 0 bases, with 10 bases sitting between them.

The gene calls are TRBV29-1 and TRBJ2-1; tentatively, D is TRBD1 (6 bases). Trimming cost V 7 bases and J 0 bases, with 16 bases left between them. The CDR3 extends over 15 amino acids. CDR1 and CDR2 (germline): SQVTM, ANQGSEA. The DNA for the CDR3 is TGCAGCGCCCACGGACGGGACAACTCCTACAATGAGCAGTTCTTC. It codes for CSAHGRDNSYNEQFF.

The chain uses TRBV20-1 and TRBJ1-2; tentatively, D is TRBD1 (6 bases). The CDR3 has 14 amino acids. CDR1 and CDR2 (germline): DFQATT, SNEGSKA (reference sequence). Trimming stripped 0 bases from V and 4 bases from J, with 12 bases between. CDR3 loop: CSARDPQGPYGYTF. In DNA form, the CDR3 reads TGCAGTGCTAGAGATCCGCAGGGGCCCTATGGCTACACCTTC.

This clonotype was detected only a few times. The chain uses TRBV5-1 and TRBJ1-2; D is unresolved. Trimming took 0 bases from V and 4 from J, leaving 7 bases between them. The length of the CDR3 is 13 residues. Germline values: CDR1 SGHRS, CDR2 YFSETQ. The CDR3 is CASSLDPGYGYTF. The CDR3 DNA follows: TGCGCCAGCAGCTTGGATCCGGGCTATGGCTACACCTTC.

The J gene is TRBJ1-6, the V gene TRBV10-3, with D uncertain. V lost 6 bases and J lost 7, with 7 bases in between. CDR1 and CDR2 (germline): ENHRY, SYGVKD. There are 12 residues in the CDR3. The CDR3 nucleotides are TGTGCCATCAGGACGCGGAATTCACCCCTCCACTTT. This encodes CAIRTRNSPLHF.

The V and J genes are TRBV4-2 and TRBJ2-7, with 12 nucleotides matching TRBD2. This CDR3 contains 16 residues. Germline CDR1 reads LGHNA; CDR2 reads YNFKEQ. The ends lost 3 bases at V and 4 bases at J; junction bases unmatched: 7. The CDR3 here is CASSQTSGSARYEQYF. Written as DNA, the CDR3 is TGTGCCAGCAGCCAGACTAGCGGGAGTGCGAGATACGAGCAGTACTTC.

This chain uses TRBV12-3 or TRBV12-4 with TRBJ2-1; 12 bases match TRBD2. V gave up 6 bases and J gave up 2 bases; unmatched junction bases: 2. The CDR3 is 15 amino acids. The CDR3 reads CASRASGRAYNEQFF. CDR3 bases: TGTGCCAGCAGAGCTAGCGGGAGGGCCTACAATGAGCAGTTCTTC.

The chain recombines TRBV4-1 with TRBJ1-1; D perhaps matches TRBD1 (5 bases). The CDR3 runs to 16 residues. Trimming removed 0 bases from V and 2 bases from J, with 13 bases in between. The germline CDR1 and CDR2 sequences are MGHRA and YSYEKL. CDR3 DNA sequence: TGCGCCAGCAGCCAAGATGGGCGGGGCCTCAACACTGAAGCTTTCTTT. Amino acid sequence: CASSQDGRGLNTEAFF.

The chain joins TRBV12-3 or TRBV12-4 to TRBJ1-5; possibly TRBD1 for D (5 bases). V shed 4 bases and J shed 6 bases, with 13 bases lying between them. This CDR3 contains 14 residues. CDR3 loop: CASSSNRNSQPQHF. DNA for the CDR3: TGTGCCAGCAGTTCGAACAGGAATAGTCAGCCCCAGCATTTT.

The chain is built from TRBV4-2 and TRBJ1-2; 7 bases are shared with TRBD1. Looked up from germline, CDR1 is LGHNA and CDR2 is YNFKEQ. This CDR3 spans 14 amino acids. J gave up 3 bases and V 8 bases, and 9 bases lay outside the gene matches. This CDR3 is CASQLGQEDYGYTF. The CDR3 DNA sequence: TGTGCCAGCCAACTTGGACAGGAGGACTATGGCTACACCTTC.

This clonotype showed up just a few times. The chain uses TRBV7-8 and TRBJ1-3; no firm D call. V was cut by 5 bases and J by 2 bases, with 10 bases left in between. This CDR3 spans 14 amino acids. CDR1 is SGHVS and CDR2 is FQNEAQ in the germline V gene. Here the CDR3 reads CASSDTPAGNTIYF. CDR3 coding DNA: TGTGCCAGCAGCGACACCCCGGCTGGAAACACCATATATTTT.

This clonotype was seen more than once but under ten times. The chain has TRBV20-1 and TRBJ2-3; weak D call: TRBD2 (7 bases). Looked up from germline, CDR1 is DFQATT and CDR2 is SNEGSKA (reference sequence). V shed 8 bases and J shed 0 bases, with 18 bases lying between them. The CDR3 covers 15 residues. DNA for the CDR3: TGCAGTCCCCGCGACGGCGGGGGCAGCACAGATACGCAGTATTTT. This translates into CSPRDGGGSTDTQYF.

The chain employs TRBV3-1 and TRBJ2-2; D tentatively fits TRBD1 or TRBD2 (6 bases each). The CDR3 is 15 residues long. V was trimmed by 2 bases and J by 3 bases, leaving 10 bases between them. Looked up from germline, CDR1 is LGHDT and CDR2 is YNNKEL (reference sequence). The DNA for the CDR3 is TGTGCCAGCAGCCAACTAGGGGGGTACACCGGGGAGCTGTTTTTT. This translates into CASSQLGGYTGELFF.

The chain carries TRBV5-6 and TRBJ2-5; D may correspond to TRBD1 or TRBD2 (5 bases each). The CDR3 loop spans 12 amino acids. Deletions cut 4 bases from V and 5 bases from J, with 9 bases between. Germline V gene sequence: CDR1 SGHDT, CDR2 YYEEEE. The CDR3 loop is CASSGGLETQYF. CDR3 bases: TGTGCCAGCAGCGGGGGTCTGGAGACCCAGTACTTC. The full variable domain, in which reference TRBV5-6 and TRBJ2-5 provide the parts outside the CDR3, is DAGVTQSPTHLIKTRGQQVTLRCSPKSGHDTVSWYQQALGQGPQFIFQYYEEEERQRGNFPDRFSGHQFPNYSSELNVNALLLGDSALYLCASSGGLETQYFGPGTRLLVL.

This clonotype has just a few counts. The chain links TRBV5-1 to TRBJ2-7; 14 bases map to TRBD2. CDR1 is SGHRS and CDR2 is YFSETQ in the germline V gene. With 4 bases clipped from V and 0 bases from J, the junction kept 18 bases outside the gene matches. This CDR3 spans 21 amino acids. The CDR3 loop reads CASSGLGTSGRYGYFSYEQYF. CDR3 in DNA: TGCGCCAGCAGCGGCTTAGGGACTAGCGGGAGATACGGCTATTTCTCCTACGAGCAGTACTTC.

Here the CDR3 DNA reads TGTGCCAGCAGCCAACAGACAGGAACAGATACGCAGTATTTT. Translating gives CASSQQTGTDTQYF. This sequence joins TRBV3-1 and TRBJ2-3; D might be TRBD1 (6 bases). Germline V gene lookup returns CDR1 LGHDT and CDR2 YNNKEL (reference sequence). The CDR3 totals 14 residues. Trimming stripped 2 bases from V and 3 bases from J, with 9 bases between.

In its sample, this clonotype was seen a few times. The chain couples TRBV29-1 to TRBJ2-7; 9 bases are shared with TRBD1. The junction had 8 bases not matched to a gene; V was cut back by 1 base and J by 7 bases. Germline V gene sequence: CDR1 SQVTM, CDR2 ANQGSEA. The CDR3 is 14 amino acids. For the CDR3, the DNA is TGCAGCGTTGAAGGGGACAGGGATTATCAAGAGCAGTACTTC. Its protein product is CSVEGDRDYQEQYF.

The J gene is TRBJ2-3, the V gene TRBV24-1; unclear D gene. The CDR3 covers 13 residues. Germline-derived CDR1 and CDR2 are KGHDR and SFDVKD. V was pared by 4 bases and J by 5 bases, with 9 bases between. CDR3: CATSDPERDTQYF. The DNA for the CDR3 is TGTGCCACCAGTGACCCGGAACGAGATACGCAGTATTTT.

This clonotype showed up just a few times. The V call is TRBV7-2, the J call TRBJ2-1; maybe TRBD2 (5 bases). The length of the CDR3 is 16 residues. The V and J ends lost 6 bases and 7 bases respectively, with 22 bases between them. Germline V lookup: CDR1 SGHTA, CDR2 FQGNSA. CDR3 bases: TGTGCCAGCAGTCCACGCGGGCGCCTTGGCTTGAATGAGCAGTTCTTC. Encoded protein: CASSPRGRLGLNEQFF.